A selection of T cell receptor beta chains follows, all from one sample in a study of blood T cell repertoires in COVID-19. The repertoire was sequenced with immunoSEQ multiplex PCR; TCRdb's copy has only in-frame clones and lacks some. The sample has about 97,000 clones, around 84% seen once; the top ten hold around 1.9%. The sequenced sample consisted of peripheral blood. Source of these receptors: a woman between 65 and 79 years old with active or convalescent COVID-19. The CDR3 runs from the conserved cysteine through the conserved F or W. D genes are given only for firm matches. The size field is filled for only some rows; it gives once, few, many or a size class.

TRBJ2-7 - TRBV28 TRBD2 CASSKPGTSSYEQYF TGTGCCAGCAGCAAACCGGGGACTAGCTCCTACGAGCAGTACTTC
TRBJ2-6 - TRBV6-5 - CASRANTGANVLTF TGTGCCAGCAGAGCAAATACTGGGGCCAACGTCCTGACTTTC
TRBJ1-6 - TRBV7-2 TRBD1 CASRRDRVGSPLHF TGTGCCAGCAGACGCGACAGGGTAGGATCACCCCTCCACTTT
TRBJ1-3 - TRBV5-4 - CASSDRTAGNTIYF TGTGCCAGCAGCGACAGGACAGCTGGAAACACCATATATTTT
TRBJ2-3 - TRBV7-2 - CASSLGGKGHTQYF TGTGCCAGCAGCTTGGGGGGTAAGGGTCATACGCAGTATTTT
TRBJ2-5 - TRBV2 TRBD2 CASSGIGTSVQETQYF TGTGCCAGCAGTGGAATCGGGACTAGCGTCCAAGAGACCCAGTACTTC
TRBJ1-2 - TRBV28 TRBD1 CASSLRTGGRSYTF TGTGCCAGCAGTCTACGGACAGGGGGCAGGAGCTACACCTTC
TRBJ2-7 - TRBV5-6 TRBD1 CASSPGTGRYEQYF TGTGCCAGCAGCCCCGGGACAGGGAGGTACGAGCAGTACTTC
TRBJ1-2 - TRBV16 - CASSQSVGGNGYTF TGTGCCAGCAGCCAATCGGTGGGGGGGAATGGCTACACCTTC
TRBJ2-7 - TRBV6-2/TRBV6-3 TRBD1 CASSYSRTGVDEQYF TGTGCCAGCAGTTACTCGAGGACAGGGGTGGACGAGCAGTACTTC
TRBJ2-1 - TRBV5-1 - CASSISGSYNEQFF TGCGCCAGCAGTATTTCCGGGAGTTACAATGAGCAGTTCTTC
TRBJ2-3 - TRBV7-6 TRBD1 CASSPWTGLTDTQYF TGTGCCAGCAGCCCATGGACAGGCCTCACAGATACGCAGTATTTT
TRBJ1-5 - TRBV3-1/TRBV3-2 - CASSHDGQGRQPQHF TGTGCCAGCAGCCACGACGGTCAGGGCCGGCAGCCCCAGCATTTT
TRBJ1-4 - TRBV19 - CASSDDRMEKLFF TGTGCCAGTAGTGATGACAGGATGGAAAAACTGTTTTTT
TRBJ2-2 - TRBV24-1 TRBD2 CATSASGRTGELFF TGTGCCACCAGTGCTAGCGGGAGGACCGGGGAGCTGTTTTTT
TRBJ2-2 once TRBV6-6 - CASSKGGPTGELFF TGTGCCAGCAGTAAAGGAGGGCCTACCGGGGAGCTGTTTTTT
TRBJ1-2 - TRBV19 TRBD1 CASSDRGDYGYTF TGTGCCAGTAGTGACAGGGGAGACTATGGCTACACCTTC
TRBJ2-1 - TRBV4-1 - CASSQDTLGVRRGNEQFF TGCGCCAGCAGCCAAGACACTTTAGGGGTTCGGCGGGGCAATGAGCAGTTCTTC
TRBJ1-2 - TRBV24-1 - CATSDPGKQGYTF TGTGCCACCAGTGATCCAGGGAAACAGGGCTACACCTTC
TRBJ2-1 - TRBV6-5 - CASSPQGYNEQFF TGTGCCAGCAGTCCCCAGGGGTACAATGAGCAGTTCTTC
TRBJ2-1 - TRBV2 - CASSDRGYEQFF TGTGCCAGCAGTGATAGGGGTTATGAGCAGTTCTTC
TRBJ2-7 - TRBV18 TRBD2 CASSLRLANEQYF TGTGCCAGCTCATTGCGACTAGCTAATGAGCAGTACTTC
TRBJ2-1 - TRBV28 TRBD1 CASSFPTGRHEQFF TGTGCCAGCAGTTTCCCGACAGGGCGGCATGAGCAGTTCTTC
TRBJ2-5 - TRBV10-1 TRBD1 CASSRGQATQETQYF TGCGCCAGCTCAAGGGGACAGGCGACACAAGAGACCCAGTACTTC
TRBJ2-7 - TRBV18 TRBD1 CASSPPGKQGAGYEQYF TGTGCCAGCTCACCTCCAGGGAAACAGGGGGCTGGCTACGAGCAGTACTTC
TRBJ2-3 - TRBV10-1 TRBD1 CASRKHRGQYTDTQYF TGCGCCAGCAGGAAGCATAGGGGACAGTACACAGATACGCAGTATTTT
TRBJ2-7 - TRBV30 - CACLSGRGTYEQYF TGTGCCTGCCTGTCGGGCAGGGGAACCTACGAGCAGTACTTC
TRBJ2-1 - TRBV11-2 - CASSLGALGSHSFF TGTGCCAGCAGCTTAGGAGCGCTGGGTTCCCATTCGTTCTTC
TRBJ1-2 - TRBV7-2 TRBD1 CASSLLPGQDWGYTF TGTGCCAGCAGCTTACTCCCTGGACAGGACTGGGGCTACACCTTC
TRBJ2-1 - TRBV10-1 TRBD2 CASSDSGGRSSYNEQFF TGCGCCAGCAGTGATTCGGGCGGGAGGAGCTCCTACAATGAGCAGTTCTTC
TRBJ1-3 - TRBV5-6 - CASSFGGSGNTIYF TGTGCCAGCAGCTTTGGGGGGTCTGGAAACACCATATATTTT
TRBJ1-2 once TRBV28 - CASSFQSNYGYTF TGTGCCAGCAGTTTTCAATCAAACTATGGCTACACCTTC
TRBJ1-1 - TRBV9 - CASSVKVDSNTEAFF TGTGCCAGCAGCGTTAAAGTTGATAGCAACACTGAAGCTTTCTTT
TRBJ2-2 - TRBV4-2 TRBD1 CASSQGTGGRNTGELFF TGTGCCAGCAGCCAAGGGACAGGGGGCAGGAACACCGGGGAGCTGTTTTTT
TRBJ2-5 - TRBV9 - CASSVGRGELRETQYF TGTGCCAGCAGCGTAGGGCGGGGAGAGCTCCGCGAGACCCAGTACTTC
TRBJ1-5 - TRBV2 TRBD1 CASIPDRGHQPQHF TGTGCCAGCATCCCCGACAGGGGGCACCAGCCCCAGCATTTT
TRBJ2-7 - TRBV30 - CAWTRTPSYEQYF TGTGCCTGGACCCGGACTCCTTCCTACGAGCAGTACTTC
TRBJ2-1 - TRBV18 TRBD2 CASSGLGGRAGNEQFF TGTGCCAGCTCCGGATTGGGTGGGAGGGCCGGTAATGAGCAGTTCTTC
TRBJ2-5 once TRBV5-6 TRBD2 CASLTSGAPQTQYF TGTGCCAGTCTAACTAGCGGAGCCCCCCAGACCCAGTACTTC
TRBJ1-2 once TRBV20-1 TRBD1 CSAVQGVDYTF TGCAGTGCAGTGCAGGGGGTGGACTACACCTTC
TRBJ1-5 - TRBV6-1 TRBD1 CASSGQGHQPQHF TGTGCCAGCAGTGGACAGGGGCATCAGCCCCAGCATTTT
TRBJ1-2 few TRBV7-9 - CATGGGSYGYTF TGTGCCACCGGCGGAGGCAGCTATGGCTACACCTTC
TRBJ2-5 - TRBV21-1 - CASRRTSGSGGQETQYF TGTGCCAGCAGAAGGACTAGCGGGAGTGGGGGCCAAGAGACCCAGTACTTC
TRBJ2-7 once TRBV9 - CASSVASSGNEQYF TGTGCCAGCAGCGTAGCTAGTTCCGGCAACGAGCAGTACTTC
TRBJ1-6 - TRBV19 - CASSPRSSSYNSPLHF TGTGCCAGTAGTCCCAGGTCCAGCTCCTATAATTCACCCCTCCACTTT
TRBJ2-7 - TRBV5-4 TRBD1 CASSLDRGRQQYF TGTGCCAGCAGCTTAGACAGGGGGCGGCAGCAGTACTTC
TRBJ1-1 - TRBV21-1 - CASSKVARNTEAFF TGTGCCAGCAGCAAAGTTGCCAGGAACACTGAAGCTTTCTTT
TRBJ1-2 - TRBV6-5 - CATGADNYGYTF TGTGCCACAGGGGCTGACAACTATGGCTACACCTTC
TRBJ1-5 - TRBV19 - CASRGSSYSNQPQHF TGTGCCAGTAGGGGGAGTTCCTATAGCAATCAGCCCCAGCATTTT
TRBJ1-2 - TRBV9 - CASRKGLEGGYTF TGTGCCAGCAGAAAGGGACTCGAGGGTGGCTACACCTTC
TRBJ1-2 - TRBV5-6 TRBD1 CASSFFSPTGQTNYGYTF TGTGCCAGCAGCTTTTTTTCTCCCACGGGACAGACAAACTATGGCTACACCTTC
TRBJ1-2 - TRBV28 - CASSLEERQGRYGYTF TGTGCCAGCAGTTTAGAGGAACGGCAGGGCAGATATGGCTACACCTTC
TRBJ2-7 - TRBV7-2 TRBD1 CASRQGAPSSYEQYF TGTGCCAGCAGACAGGGGGCCCCGAGCTCCTACGAGCAGTACTTC
TRBJ1-3 - TRBV7-9 TRBD1 CASSLTGQGSGNTIYF TGTGCCAGCAGCCTAACGGGACAGGGCTCTGGAAACACCATATATTTT